What follows is one T cell receptor (beta chain) and its context. Its antigen remains unidentified. The input lacks base qualities; no much larger clone sits a single base away. The data were obtained in a study of T cell responses to AZD1222 COVID-19 vaccine (dated by TCRdb to the early 2020s). In terms of the full investigation: Because spike-specific TCR depth and breadth did not differ between the two schedules, AZD1222 recipients who got a second dose at roughly 4 weeks were pooled with those who got a second dose at roughly 12 weeks. A total of 230 to 250 trial participants underwent TCR sequencing, of whom roughly 210 had received two doses of AZD1222 and 26 had received two doses of the MenACWY control vaccine. Trial participants were enrolled by age into 18-55, 56-69 and 70-plus year subgroups, with approximately 150, 28 and 58 TCR-sequenced participants respectively. Points the paper makes about the study in general: Nearly half of unique spike-specific TCRs reportedly recognized epitopes outside regions mutated in the B.1.351 and B.1.1.7 variants. Spike-specific TCR breadth and depth rose significantly after two AZD1222 doses compared with day 0 and with MenACWY recipients. Because no day 14 peak-response samples were available, repertoires were characterized only after the peak T cell response. Participants were mostly white British, with more females than males. The authors suggested clonal diversity may have been underestimated. The 56-69-year group was small, and its depth increase did not reach significance, likely because of low power. Vaccine-associated CD4 TCRs spanned the whole spike protein, with dominant responses in regions 160-218 and 743-854. Conclusions about previously exposed vaccinees are limited, since just 5 to 7 AZD1222 recipients were seropositive for SARS-CoV-2 at baseline.

At the junction V is shortened by 4 bases and J by 0 bases, with 20 bases in between. The germline V gene sets CDR1 to SGHRS and CDR2 to YFSETQ. CDR3 length: 17 amino acids, cysteine to phenylalanine. Just CDR3 DNA is preserved here, 51 bases in frame from base 1. According to the study, the label for this sample's time point signals: baseline before first vaccination. The vaccinee samples were drawn from two UK trials, COV001 and COV002, one of which was a single-blind randomized controlled phase 2/3 trial testing AZD1222 (ChAdOx1 nCoV-19) in healthy adults. For TCRbeta chain sequencing, PBMC samples from trial participants were taken at day 0 and at day 28 after the second dose. The CDR3 regions of human TCRbeta chains were analyzed by immunosequencing. The paper's processing steps were these. TCRs in the repertoires were matched against a reference library of SARS-CoV-2-specific TCRs that had been generated with the MIRA antigen-specificity platform. Breadth meant the fraction of unique TCRs that were SARS-CoV-2-associated, whereas depth meant the fraction of total T cells that were SARS-CoV-2-associated. Using the MIRA data, every spike-specific TCR was mapped to the spike region that the TCR reacted to and assigned to either a CD4 or a CD8 class. Log10-transformed breadth and depth values were compared by one-way ANOVA with Sidak's multiple comparisons tests. Held by TCRdb, this immuneACCESS table contains in-frame sequences only and omits some clones. Under half of the omission traces to an unresolved V gene where checked; the cause of the rest is unknown. Clonal size and the V and J genes are those of that table, whereas D and trimming came from the DNA. A total of over 75,000 clones appear in this sample, approximately 91% of them only once. In total, the top ten clones hold under 2.5% of the sample.

The sample here was peripheral blood, taken on day 0 of AZD1222 vaccination. The V and J segments used are TRBV5-1 and TRBJ2-7, with the D call perhaps TRBD1 or TRBD2, as 5 bases match in each case. The TCR sequence derives from an adult in good health. CDR3 loop: CASSPISGTVISYEQYF. In nucleotides, the sequence is TGCGCCAGCAGCCCCATCTCCGGGACGGTGATCTCCTACGAGCAGTACTTC.